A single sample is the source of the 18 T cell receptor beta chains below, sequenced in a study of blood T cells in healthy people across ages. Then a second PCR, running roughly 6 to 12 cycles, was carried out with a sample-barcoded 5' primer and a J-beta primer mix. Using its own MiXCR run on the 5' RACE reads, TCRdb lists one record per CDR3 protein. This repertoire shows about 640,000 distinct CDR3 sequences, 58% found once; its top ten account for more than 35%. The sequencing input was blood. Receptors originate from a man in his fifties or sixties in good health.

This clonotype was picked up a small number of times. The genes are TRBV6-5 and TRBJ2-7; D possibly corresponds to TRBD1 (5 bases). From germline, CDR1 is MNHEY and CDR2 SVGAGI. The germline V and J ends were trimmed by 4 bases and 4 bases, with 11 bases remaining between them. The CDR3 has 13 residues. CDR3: CASSSGLIYEQYF. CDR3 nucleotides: TGTGCCAGCAGTTCAGGGCTAATATACGAGCAGTACTTC.

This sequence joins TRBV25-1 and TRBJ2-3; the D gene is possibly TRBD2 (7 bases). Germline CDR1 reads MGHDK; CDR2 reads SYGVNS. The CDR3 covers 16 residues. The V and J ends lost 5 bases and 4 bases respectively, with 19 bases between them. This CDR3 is CASSYKRGGVADTQYF. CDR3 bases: TGTGCCAGCAGTTATAAGAGGGGGGGCGTGGCAGATACGCAGTATTTT.

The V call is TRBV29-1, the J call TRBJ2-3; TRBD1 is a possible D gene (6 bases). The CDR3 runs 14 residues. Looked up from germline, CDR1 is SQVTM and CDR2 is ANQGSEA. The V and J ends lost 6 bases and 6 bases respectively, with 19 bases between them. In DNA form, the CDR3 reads TGCAGCGTCCTACAGGGTGGCCAGTGGGATACGCAGTATTTT. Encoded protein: CSVLQGGQWDTQYF.

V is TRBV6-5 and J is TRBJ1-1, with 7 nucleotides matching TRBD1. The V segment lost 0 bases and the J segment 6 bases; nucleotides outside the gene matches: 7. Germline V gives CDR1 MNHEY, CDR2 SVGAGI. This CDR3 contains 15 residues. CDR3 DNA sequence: TGTGCCAGCAGTTACTCGAGTCAGGGGGGACCTGAAGCTTTCTTT. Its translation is CASSYSSQGGPEAFF.

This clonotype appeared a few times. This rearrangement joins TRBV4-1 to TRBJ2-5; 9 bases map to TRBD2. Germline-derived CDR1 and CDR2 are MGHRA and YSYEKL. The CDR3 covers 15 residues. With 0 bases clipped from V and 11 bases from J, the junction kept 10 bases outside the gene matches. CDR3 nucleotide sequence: TGCGCCAGCAGCCAAGATGCCGCGGGGGGGAGAGAGCAGTACTTC. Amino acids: CASSQDAAGGREQYF.

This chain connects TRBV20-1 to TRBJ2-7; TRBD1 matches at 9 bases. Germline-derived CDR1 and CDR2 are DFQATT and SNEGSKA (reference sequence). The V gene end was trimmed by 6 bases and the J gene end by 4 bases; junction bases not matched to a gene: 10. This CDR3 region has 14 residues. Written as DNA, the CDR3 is TGCAGTGCCAGACAGGGGGAAAGTTGGTACGAGCAGTACTTC. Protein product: CSARQGESWYEQYF.

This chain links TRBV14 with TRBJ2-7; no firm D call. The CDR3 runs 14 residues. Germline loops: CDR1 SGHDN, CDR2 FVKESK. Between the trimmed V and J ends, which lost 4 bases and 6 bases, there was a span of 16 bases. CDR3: CASSRVGPAFEQYF. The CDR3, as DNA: TGTGCCAGCAGCCGAGTAGGACCCGCCTTCGAGCAGTACTTC.

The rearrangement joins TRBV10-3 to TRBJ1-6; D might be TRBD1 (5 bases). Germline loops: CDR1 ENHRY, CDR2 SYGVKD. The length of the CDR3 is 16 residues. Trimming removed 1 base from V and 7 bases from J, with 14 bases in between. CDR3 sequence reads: CAISEFQDSRNSPLHF. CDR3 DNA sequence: TGTGCCATCAGTGAGTTTCAAGACAGCAGAAATTCACCCCTCCACTTT.

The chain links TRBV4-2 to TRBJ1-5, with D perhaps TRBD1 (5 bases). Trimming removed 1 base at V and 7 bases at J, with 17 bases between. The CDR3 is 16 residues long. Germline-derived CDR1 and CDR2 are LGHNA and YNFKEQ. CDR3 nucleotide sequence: TGTGCCAGCAGCCAAGGCTCCGCAGGGCCGGGACAGCCCCAGCATTTT. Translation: CASSQGSAGPGQPQHF.

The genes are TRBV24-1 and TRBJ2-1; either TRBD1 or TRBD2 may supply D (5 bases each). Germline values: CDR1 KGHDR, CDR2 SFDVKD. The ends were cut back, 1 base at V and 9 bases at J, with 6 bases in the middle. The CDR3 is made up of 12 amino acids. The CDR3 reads CATSDFGGEQFF. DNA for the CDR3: TGTGCCACCAGTGATTTTGGGGGTGAGCAGTTCTTC.

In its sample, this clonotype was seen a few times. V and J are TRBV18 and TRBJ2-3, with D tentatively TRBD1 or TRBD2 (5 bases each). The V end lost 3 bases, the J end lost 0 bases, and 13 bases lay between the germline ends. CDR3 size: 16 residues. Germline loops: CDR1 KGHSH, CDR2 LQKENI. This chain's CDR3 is CASSPVGTTSTDTQYF. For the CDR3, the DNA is TGTGCCAGCTCACCGGTAGGGACGACTAGCACAGATACGCAGTATTTT.

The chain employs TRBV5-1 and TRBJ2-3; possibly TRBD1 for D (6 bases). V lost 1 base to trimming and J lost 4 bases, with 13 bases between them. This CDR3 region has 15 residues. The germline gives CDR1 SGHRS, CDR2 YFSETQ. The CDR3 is CASSLSGTPPDTQYF. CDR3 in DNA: TGCGCCAGCAGCTTGTCGGGGACACCTCCAGATACGCAGTATTTT.

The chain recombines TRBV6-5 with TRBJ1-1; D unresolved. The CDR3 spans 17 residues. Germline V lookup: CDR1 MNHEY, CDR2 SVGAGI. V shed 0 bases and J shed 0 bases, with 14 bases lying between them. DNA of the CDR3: TGTGCCAGCAGTTACTCGATCCCGGGTTCCGTGAACACTGAAGCTTTCTTT. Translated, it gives CASSYSIPGSVNTEAFF.

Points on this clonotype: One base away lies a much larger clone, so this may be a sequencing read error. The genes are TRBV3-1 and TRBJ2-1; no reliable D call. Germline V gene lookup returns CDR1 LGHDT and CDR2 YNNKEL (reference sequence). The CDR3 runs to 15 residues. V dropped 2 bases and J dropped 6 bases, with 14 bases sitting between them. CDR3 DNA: TGTGCCAGCAGCCAATATGTCAGGTCCGGCAATGAGCAGTTCTTC. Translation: CASSQYVRSGNEQFF.

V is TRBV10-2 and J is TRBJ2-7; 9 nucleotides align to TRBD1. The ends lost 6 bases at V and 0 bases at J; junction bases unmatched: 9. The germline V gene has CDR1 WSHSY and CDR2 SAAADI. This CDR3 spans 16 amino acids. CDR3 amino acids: CASSDAGTGSSYEQYF. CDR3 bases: TGCGCCAGCAGCGACGCGGGGACAGGGAGCTCCTACGAGCAGTACTTC.

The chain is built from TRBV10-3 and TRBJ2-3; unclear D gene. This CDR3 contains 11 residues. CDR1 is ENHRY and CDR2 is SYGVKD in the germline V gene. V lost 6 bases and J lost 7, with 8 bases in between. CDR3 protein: CAISTYNTQYF. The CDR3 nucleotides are TGTGCCATCAGCACTTATAATACGCAGTATTTT.

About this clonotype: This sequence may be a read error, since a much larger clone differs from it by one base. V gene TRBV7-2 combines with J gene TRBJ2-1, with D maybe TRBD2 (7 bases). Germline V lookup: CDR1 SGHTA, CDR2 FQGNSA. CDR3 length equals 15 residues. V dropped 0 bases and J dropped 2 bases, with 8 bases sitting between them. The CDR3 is CASSLARGPYNEQFF. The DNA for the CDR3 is TGTGCCAGCAGCTTAGCGCGGGGGCCCTACAATGAGCAGTTCTTC.

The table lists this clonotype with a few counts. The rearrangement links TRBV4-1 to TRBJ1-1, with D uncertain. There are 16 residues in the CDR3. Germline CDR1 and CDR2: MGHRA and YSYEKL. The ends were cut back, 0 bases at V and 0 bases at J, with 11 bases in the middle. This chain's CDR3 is CASSQDKTEMNTEAFF. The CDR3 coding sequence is TGCGCCAGCAGCCAAGATAAAACAGAGATGAACACTGAAGCTTTCTTT.